The source of this T cell receptor (beta chain) is a study of human T cells and chemical hapten exposure. Concerning this clonotype itself: A much larger clone sits a single nucleotide away, making a read error possible.

Specified time point: pre-sensitization, week 0. As for treatment: therapeutic diphenylcyclopropenone sensitization with weekly scalp DPC. TCRdb reprocessed the RACE reads with MiXCR, giving one entry per CDR3 protein. The sample lists about 85,000 distinct CDR3 sequences; about 9% were seen once. V gave up 5 bases and J gave up 2 bases, with 16 bases separating them. The CDR3 sequence is 17 residues long. Germline V gives CDR1 SGHAT, CDR2 FQNNGV. The chain uses TRBV11-2 and TRBJ2-6, with D unresolved. The source material was whole blood, sampled in connection with sensitization to the hapten diphenylcyclopropenone (DPC). This TCR derives from a man aged 40-55 years with alopecia areata. Some clones in this sample may be carry-over from other donors' samples. The CDR3, as DNA: TGTGCCAGCAGCGCCGGATCGGAAGGACCTGGGGCCAACGTCCTGACTTTC. Protein sequence: CASSAGSEGPGANVLTF.